The TCR beta chain under discussion was sequenced for a study of OX40 agonist ivuxolimab in advanced cancers. Study-wide context: Patients treated during dose escalation were battling hepatocellular carcinoma, melanoma, renal cell or head and neck cancer. Eligibility rules accepted prior anti-PD-1, anti-PD-L1 or anti-CTLA-4 therapy, and roughly 42% had some.

The length of the CDR3 is 12 residues. Germline assignment: CDR1 SNHLY and CDR2 FYNNEI. V was cut by 5 bases and J by 8 bases, with 12 bases left in between. The protocol was immunoSEQ multiplex PCR, while the TCRdb copy is restricted to in-frame clones and leaves out a portion. The sample yields tens of thousands of clones, approximately 78% seen once. General study points: The authors also found low normalized T-cell clonal expansion in some nonresponders. Expansion of clones was among the lowest in partial responders at 0.1-3.0 mg/kg.

About this clone itself: What it recognizes is unknown.

The specimen comprised CD4+ or CD8+ T cells sorted from blood, sampled in a trial of the OX40 agonist ivuxolimab. The chain has TRBV2 and TRBJ1-2, with no clear D. The sequence was collected from an adult with an advanced solid tumor such as melanoma, head and neck, liver or kidney cancer. The CDR3 bases are TGTGCCAGCAGTCCTCAGTCTGGGGGCTACACCTTC. Its protein product is CASSPQSGGYTF.